This TCR beta chain was identified during a study of cytomegalovirus exposure and HLA in healthy donors. The PCR employed 60 Vbeta primers together with 13 Jbeta primers. The method was immunoSEQ multiplex PCR; TCRdb's version includes in-frame clones alone and lacks a portion of them. This table holds 150,000 to 190,000 clones, approximately 72% found once. Germline V gene sequence: CDR1 SGDLS, CDR2 YYNGEE. CDR3 length equals 15 residues. Germline trimming cut 0 bases from V and 6 bases from J; bases unmatched to any gene: 5. The chain employs TRBV9 and TRBJ2-2, with TRBD2 matching over 7 bases. The sample was PBMCs. This TCR was recovered from a man between 18 and 29 years old in good health and CMV-seronegative. The CDR3 reads CASSVGGSKPGELFF. The CDR3 DNA sequence: TGTGCCAGCAGCGTAGGCGGGAGTAAACCCGGGGAGCTGTTTTTT.